This TCR beta chain was captured in a study of a mutant IDH1 vaccine in newly diagnosed glioma. Across the whole study: Of the patients given treatment, about 62% were male and about 38% were female, and a mean age of around 41 years was recorded.

Time point of the sample: week 23, last vaccination. Vaccination used 300 ug of mutant IDH1 20-mer peptide per dose, with topical imiquimod. The data were produced by immunoSEQ multiplex PCR, yet TCRdb's version contains in-frame clones alone and is incomplete. This repertoire shows 50,000 to 85,000 clones, 84% found once; its top ten account for 13%. Trimming took off 0 bases at V and 9 bases at J, with 10 bases between the two ends. The germline V gene encodes CDR1 SGHRS and CDR2 YFSETQ. The CDR3 has 13 amino acids. To note about this clone: The target antigen is unknown.

This chain joins TRBV5-1 and TRBJ2-4; D might be TRBD2 (5 bases). This TCR derives from a man aged 18 to 30 with glioma. This specimen consisted of PBMCs, obtained from a glioma patient whose treatment included an IDH1 peptide vaccine. CDR3 sequence reads: CASSLAGEIIQYF. CDR3 bases: TGCGCCAGCAGCTTGGCCGGGGAGATCATTCAGTACTTC.